The clone carrying this TCR beta chain is a singleton in its sample. Its matching antigen is unknown. This entry belongs to a study of beta chain features in type 1 diabetes. Broader study findings: All four CD4+ subsets of Type 1 diabetes patients contained TCRB CDR3s that were moderately but significantly shorter.

The sequenced template was cDNA made from the entire isolated RNA. The method was immunoSEQ multiplex PCR; TCRdb's version includes in-frame clones alone and lacks a portion of them. The sample holds approximately 15,000 clones; 65% to 85% are singletons and the top ten take around 0.34%. Sequencing used stem cell memory CD4+ T cells from blood. This TCR derives from a woman aged 18-29 years with type 1 diabetes.

The chain's CDR3 is CASSLTSGTYNEQFF. DNA of the CDR3: TGTGCCAGCAGCTTAACTAGCGGGACCTACAATGAGCAGTTCTTC. V is TRBV7-2 and J is TRBJ2-1; 10 bases map to TRBD2. The germline V gene encodes CDR1 SGHTA and CDR2 FQGNSA. With 2 bases clipped from V and 2 bases from J, the junction kept 0 bases outside the gene matches. The CDR3 has 15 amino acids.